Each of the 15 T cell receptor beta chains below was sequenced from the same sample in a study of T cells in Graves' hyperthyroidism and ophthalmopathy. Amplification of TCR beta CDR3 regions used RNA as the template. The study used the HTBI primer set for a first-round RT-PCR of the TCR CDR3. TCRdb re-derived calls from the multiplex PCR reads in MiXCR, one entry per CDR3 protein. This table has hundreds of thousands of distinct CDR3 sequences, around 15% appearing once. Sequenced: blood. The receptors were gathered from a woman in her 30s with Graves' hyperthyroidism.

The chain employs TRBV13 and TRBJ2-1, with 7 bases lining up with TRBD1. Per germline, CDR1 PRHDT and CDR2 FYEKMQ (reference sequence). V shed 1 base, J shed 5 bases, and the junction held 5 bases outside the gene matches. The CDR3 is 15 amino acids. CDR3 region: CASSLEGAGDNEQFF. The CDR3 DNA sequence: TGTGCCAGCAGCTTAGAGGGGGCTGGCGACAATGAGCAGTTCTTC.

This chain joins TRBV29-1 and TRBJ2-5; unclear D gene. Germline CDR1 is SQVTM and CDR2 is ANQGSEA. Trimming pared 6 bases from V and 5 bases from J, leaving 13 bases between. This CDR3 contains 12 residues. This CDR3 reads CSVYPIGETQYF. CDR3 coding DNA: TGCAGCGTATACCCTATCGGCGAGACCCAGTACTTC.

This clonotype was recorded a few times. Here the CDR3 reads CASSVVTGSGEQFF. The CDR3 coding sequence is TGTGCCAGCAGCGTAGTTACGGGGAGCGGTGAGCAGTTCTTC. The chain uses TRBV9 and TRBJ2-1; D is perhaps TRBD2 (5 bases). This CDR3 region has 14 residues. V was shortened by 0 bases and J by 9 bases, with 13 bases between the two germline ends. Germline V gene sequence: CDR1 SGDLS, CDR2 YYNGEE.

This clonotype showed up many times. The chain is built from TRBV2 and TRBJ2-1; possibly TRBD1 or TRBD2 for D (7 bases each). Germline V gives CDR1 SNHLY, CDR2 FYNNEI. The V and J ends lost 3 bases and 7 bases respectively, with 13 bases between them. The length of the CDR3 is 14 residues. CDR3: CASSDRGGMNEQFF. The CDR3 bases are TGTGCCAGCAGTGACAGGGGGGGTATGAATGAGCAGTTCTTC.

This clonotype occurred a few times. DNA of the CDR3: TGTGCCAGCAGCCGGGGCGGAGGCAATGAGCAGTTCTTC. Its translation: CASSRGGGNEQFF. This chain joins TRBV6-2 or TRBV6-3 and TRBJ2-1; D tentatively reads TRBD1 or TRBD2 (5 bases each). Germline V gene sequence: CDR1 MNHEY, CDR2 SVGEGT. The CDR3 sequence is 13 residues long. The V gene lost 6 bases and the J gene lost 6 bases, with 12 bases spanning the gap.

This clonotype has a count of ten or more. The chain combines TRBV28 with TRBJ2-5; the D is unclear. The CDR3 covers 13 residues. V lost 8 bases, J lost 4 bases, and 14 bases lay in between. Per the germline V gene, CDR1 is MDHEN and CDR2 is SYDVKM. CDR3 loop: CASCATVLETQYF. As DNA, the CDR3 is TGTGCCAGCTGCGCCACGGTCCTAGAGACCCAGTACTTC.

This clonotype was recorded many times. The rearrangement joins TRBV11-1 to TRBJ1-1; D not certain. Germline loops: CDR1 SGHAT, CDR2 FQDESV (reference sequence). Trimming shortened V by 9 bases and J by 1 base, and 18 bases separated the two germline ends. The CDR3 covers 15 residues. The CDR3 nucleotides read TGTGCCAGTACGACTTATGGGGAGAAGAACACTGAAGCTTTCTTT. Its protein product is CASTTYGEKNTEAFF.

This chain links TRBV4-1 with TRBJ2-7, with 7 bases identical to TRBD2. Germline CDR1 is MGHRA and CDR2 is YSYEKL. The trim removed 0 bases at V and 1 base at J, leaving 3 bases unmatched. The CDR3 has 15 residues. The CDR3 region is CASSQDPAGSYEQYF. The CDR3 DNA sequence: TGCGCCAGCAGCCAAGATCCAGCGGGATCCTACGAGCAGTACTTC.

This clonotype was observed at least ten times. The chain carries TRBV20-1 and TRBJ2-1; a weak D match, TRBD2 (7 bases). The germline V and J ends were trimmed by 6 bases and 5 bases, with 14 bases remaining between them. The CDR3 contains 13 residues. The V gene's germline CDR1 is DFQATT and CDR2 SNEGSKA (reference sequence). The CDR3 region is CSARQGGDNEQFF. The CDR3 DNA reads TGCAGTGCCAGACAAGGGGGGGACAATGAGCAGTTCTTC.

A few counts support this clonotype. The chain recombines TRBV4-1 with TRBJ2-7; 8 bases are shared with TRBD1. The length of the CDR3 is 14 residues. Germline-derived CDR1 and CDR2 are MGHRA and YSYEKL. Trimming removed 3 bases from V and 3 bases from J; junction bases left unmatched: 4. The chain's CDR3 is CASSQNRGVYEQYF. CDR3 DNA sequence: TGCGCCAGCAGCCAGAACAGGGGGGTCTACGAGCAGTACTTC.

The gene calls are TRBV30 and TRBJ2-1; 11 nucleotides match TRBD2. Germline values: CDR1 GTSNPN, CDR2 SVGIG (reference sequence). The CDR3 runs 23 residues. J lost 0 bases, V lost 0 bases, and 22 bases had no gene match. The chain's CDR3 is CAWSVLSSGTSGRRRSSYNEQFF. The CDR3 DNA sequence: TGTGCCTGGAGTGTACTTAGTTCCGGGACTAGCGGAAGAAGGAGAAGCTCCTACAATGAGCAGTTCTTC.

This clonotype was seen repeatedly, ten times or more. This chain uses TRBV20-1 with TRBJ2-3, with D maybe TRBD2 (5 bases). Germline loops: CDR1 DFQATT, CDR2 SNEGSKA (reference sequence). The CDR3 runs 13 residues. V was trimmed by 3 bases and J by 6 bases, leaving 13 bases between them. The DNA for the CDR3 is TGCAGTGCTAGCCCTAGAAGGAGGGATACGCAGTATTTT. It translates to CSASPRRRDTQYF.

This clonotype showed up many times. The rearrangement joins TRBV30 to TRBJ2-5, with a weak D call TRBD2 (5 bases). This CDR3 contains 14 residues. From germline, CDR1 is GTSNPN and CDR2 SVGIG (reference sequence). The ends were cut back, 0 bases at V and 1 base at J, with 9 bases in the middle. The CDR3 sequence: CAWSVGAGQETQYF. CDR3 bases: TGTGCCTGGAGTGTAGGTGCGGGCCAAGAGACCCAGTACTTC.

This clonotype occurred many times. Here the CDR3 reads CSAKFQRERPGNEQFF. The CDR3 nucleotides read TGCAGTGCTAAGTTCCAGCGGGAGAGGCCTGGGAATGAGCAGTTCTTC. The rearrangement links TRBV20-1 to TRBJ2-1, with TRBD2 identical over 8 bases. CDR3 size: 16 residues. CDR1 DFQATT and CDR2 SNEGSKA come from the germline V gene (reference sequence). The J segment lost 7 bases and the V segment lost 4 bases, leaving 15 bases of the junction unmatched.

This clonotype has a count of ten or more. The chain recombines TRBV5-1 with TRBJ1-6; D might be TRBD1 (6 bases). The V gene lost 1 base and the J gene lost 7 bases, with 9 bases spanning the gap. Germline CDR1 SGHRS, CDR2 YFSETQ. This CDR3 is 14 amino acids long. This CDR3 is CASSLTGRNSPLHF. As DNA, the CDR3 is TGCGCCAGCAGCTTGACAGGGAGAAATTCACCCCTCCACTTT.